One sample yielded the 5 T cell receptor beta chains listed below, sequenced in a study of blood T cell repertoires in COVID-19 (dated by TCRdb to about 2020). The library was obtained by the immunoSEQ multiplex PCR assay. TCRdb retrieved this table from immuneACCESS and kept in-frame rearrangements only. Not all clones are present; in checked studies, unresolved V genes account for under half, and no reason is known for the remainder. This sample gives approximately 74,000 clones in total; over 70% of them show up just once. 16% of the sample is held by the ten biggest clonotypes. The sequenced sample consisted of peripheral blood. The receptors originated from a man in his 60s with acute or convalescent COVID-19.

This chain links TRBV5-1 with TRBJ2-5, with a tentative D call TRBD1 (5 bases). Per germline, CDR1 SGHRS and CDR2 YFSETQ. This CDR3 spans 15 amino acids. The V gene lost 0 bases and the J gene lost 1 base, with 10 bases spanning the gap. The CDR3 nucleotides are TGCGCCAGCAGCTTGGGCCAGGGCGGCCAAGAGACCCAGTACTTC. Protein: CASSLGQGGQETQYF.

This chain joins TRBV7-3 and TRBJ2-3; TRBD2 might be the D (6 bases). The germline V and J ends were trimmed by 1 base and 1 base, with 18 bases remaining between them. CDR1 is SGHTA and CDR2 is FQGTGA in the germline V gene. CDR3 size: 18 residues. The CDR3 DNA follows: TGTGCCAGCAGCTTAAGTCCCACTAGCCGAACACGCACAGATACGCAGTATTTT. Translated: CASSLSPTSRTRTDTQYF.

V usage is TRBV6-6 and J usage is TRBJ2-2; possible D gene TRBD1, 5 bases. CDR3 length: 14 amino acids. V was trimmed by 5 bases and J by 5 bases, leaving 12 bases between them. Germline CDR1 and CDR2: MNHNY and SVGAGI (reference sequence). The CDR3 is CASSKTKGTGELFF. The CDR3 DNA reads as TGTGCCAGCAGTAAGACGAAGGGGACCGGGGAGCTGTTTTTT.

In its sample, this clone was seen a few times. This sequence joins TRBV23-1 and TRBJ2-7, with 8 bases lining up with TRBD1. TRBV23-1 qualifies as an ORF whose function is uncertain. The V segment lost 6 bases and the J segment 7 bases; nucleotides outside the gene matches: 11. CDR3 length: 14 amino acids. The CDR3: CASRKTGASGEQYF. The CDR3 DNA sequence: TGCGCCAGCAGGAAGACAGGGGCATCTGGGGAGCAGTACTTC.

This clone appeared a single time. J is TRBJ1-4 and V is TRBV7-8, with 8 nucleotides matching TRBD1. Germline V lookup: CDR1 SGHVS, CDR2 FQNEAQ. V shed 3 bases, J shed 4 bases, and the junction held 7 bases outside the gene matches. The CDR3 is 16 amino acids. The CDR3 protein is CASSLRGTGDNEKLFF. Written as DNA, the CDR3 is TGTGCCAGCAGCTTGAGAGGGACAGGTGATAATGAAAAACTGTTTTTT.